The 23 T cell receptor beta chains in this list originate from one sample, sequenced in a study of control samples from healthy donors and cancer patients (dated by TCRdb to the early 2020s). Preparation of the library involved the immunoSEQ multiplex PCR assay. This is the immuneACCESS table as TCRdb keeps it, with only in-frame sequences that have V and J called. A part of the clones is gone; compared with another copy, unresolved V genes explain less than half, and the rest is unexplained. The table for this sample lists 70,000 to 85,000 clones; more than 65% of them were counted only once. Clones ranked in the top ten supply around a tenth of the sample. The sequenced sample was PBMCs. Receptors were obtained from a man aged 60-69 years with head and neck cancer.

This chain links TRBV4-1 with TRBJ1-4; D gene ambiguous. The V and J ends lost 2 bases and 4 bases respectively, with 5 bases between them. This CDR3 has 13 amino acids. CDR1 and CDR2 from the germline V gene are MGHRA and YSYEKL. Here the CDR3 DNA reads TGCGCCAGCAGCCAAACTCATAATGAAAAACTGTTTTTT. This gives the protein CASSQTHNEKLFF.

The chain combines TRBV5-1 with TRBJ1-2; 8 positions agree with TRBD1. There are 14 residues in the CDR3. Germline V lookup: CDR1 SGHRS, CDR2 YFSETQ. V lost 4 bases and J lost 3; bases outside the gene matches: 5. CDR3: CASSRGQAYYGYTF. CDR3 nucleotide sequence: TGCGCCAGCAGCCGGGGACAGGCTTACTATGGCTACACCTTC.

This chain uses TRBV18 with TRBJ2-2; D gene uncertain. V gave up 6 bases and J gave up 4 bases, with 6 bases separating them. From germline, CDR1 is KGHSH and CDR2 LQKENI. CDR3 length: 12 amino acids. CDR3 protein: CASSLGTGELFF. The CDR3 DNA is TGTGCCAGCTCCCTAGGCACCGGGGAGCTGTTTTTT.

V is TRBV3-1 (or the pseudogene TRBV3-2) and J is TRBJ1-2; 7 positions agree with TRBD1. V lost 2 bases, J lost 4 bases, and 4 bases stayed unmatched. The CDR3 is 14 residues long. The V gene's germline CDR1 is LGHDT and CDR2 YNNKEL (reference sequence). CDR3 protein: CASSQYRGAYGYTF. The CDR3 DNA sequence: TGTGCCAGCAGCCAATACAGGGGAGCCTATGGCTACACCTTC.

This clone appeared once. The J gene is TRBJ2-1, the V gene TRBV19, with 13 nucleotides matching TRBD2. There are 16 residues in the CDR3. Germline CDR1 reads LNHDA; CDR2 reads SQIVND (reference sequence). Trimming cost V 4 bases and J 0 bases; bases outside gene matches: 0. The CDR3 DNA is TGTGCCAGTAGTAGGACTAGCGGGAGCTCCTACAATGAGCAGTTCTTC. Its translation: CASSRTSGSSYNEQFF.

This clone appeared a single time. CDR3 protein: CASSLGVGNTEAFF. The CDR3 coding sequence is TGTGCCAGCAGCTTAGGGGTAGGGAACACTGAAGCTTTCTTT. V gene TRBV5-6 combines with J gene TRBJ1-1; maybe TRBD1 (5 bases). CDR3 size: 14 residues. The V gene lost 2 bases and the J gene lost 1 base, with 9 bases spanning the gap. Germline lookup yields CDR1 SGHDT and CDR2 YYEEEE.

This clone was detected only once. The chain is built from TRBV29-1 and TRBJ1-1; D might be TRBD1 (6 bases). The CDR3 sequence is 13 residues long. Germline values: CDR1 SQVTM, CDR2 ANQGSEA. CDR3 in amino acids: CSTRRGADTEAFF. In nucleotides, the CDR3 is TGCAGTACAAGACGGGGGGCTGACACTGAAGCTTTCTTT.

V and J are TRBV6-5 and TRBJ1-5; a weak D match, TRBD1 (6 bases). CDR3 length equals 13 residues. V was shortened by 6 bases and J by 8 bases, with 14 bases between the two germline ends. Germline V gene sequence: CDR1 MNHEY, CDR2 SVGAGI. CDR3 region: CASSPQGAEPQHF. The CDR3 DNA follows: TGTGCCAGCAGCCCACAGGGCGCGGAGCCCCAGCATTTT.

This clone was picked up a small number of times. The chain has TRBV6-5 and TRBJ2-3; D gene ambiguous. The CDR3 spans 13 residues. Germline assignment: CDR1 MNHEY and CDR2 SVGAGI. The V and J ends lost 9 bases and 5 bases respectively, with 15 bases between them. The CDR3 loop reads CASFSQWGDTQYF. The CDR3 coding sequence is TGTGCCAGTTTTTCCCAATGGGGAGATACGCAGTATTTT.

This rearrangement joins TRBV6-4 to TRBJ2-1, with 7 bases fitting TRBD1. V lost 2 bases and J lost 0; bases outside the gene matches: 7. The CDR3 covers 17 residues. CDR1 and CDR2 from the germline V gene are MRHNA and SNTAGT. This CDR3 reads CASSDGGQKSSYNEQFF. In DNA, the CDR3 is TGTGCCAGCAGTGACGGGGGACAGAAGAGCTCCTACAATGAGCAGTTCTTC.

CDR3 residues: CASSFAQYQPQHF. CDR3 coding DNA: TGTGCCAGCAGTTTCGCGCAATATCAGCCCCAGCATTTT. The rearrangement uses TRBV27 and TRBJ1-5; D is uncertain. Germline-derived CDR1 and CDR2 are MNHEY and SMNVEV (reference sequence). The germline V and J ends were trimmed by 3 bases and 5 bases, with 8 bases remaining between them. The CDR3 has 13 amino acids.

The chain uses TRBV18 and TRBJ1-1, with D hard to call. The V gene's germline CDR1 is KGHSH and CDR2 LQKENI. The length of the CDR3 is 14 residues. The V gene lost 6 bases and the J gene lost 0 bases, with 11 bases spanning the gap. In nucleotides, the CDR3 is TGTGCCAGCTCGCTTCCGCCCTTGAACACTGAAGCTTTCTTT. This sequence encodes CASSLPPLNTEAFF.

The genes are TRBV30 and TRBJ2-7; 12 nucleotides line up with TRBD2. V dropped 5 bases and J dropped 7; count of bases not matched to a gene: 9. Germline assignment: CDR1 GTSNPN and CDR2 SVGIG (reference sequence). The CDR3 covers 14 residues. CDR3 residues: CAWSRLAGVEEQYF. In DNA form, the CDR3 reads TGTGCCTGGTCCAGACTAGCGGGAGTGGAAGAGCAGTACTTC.

The chain uses TRBV9 and TRBJ2-7, with no clear D. Trimming stripped 3 bases from V and 2 bases from J, with 9 bases between. Looked up from germline, CDR1 is SGDLS and CDR2 is YYNGEE. The CDR3 sequence is 13 residues long. Written as DNA, the CDR3 is TGTGCCAGCAGCGGGCTTGATCCCTACGAGCAGTACTTC. Translation: CASSGLDPYEQYF.

The rearrangement uses TRBV6-4 and TRBJ2-5; the D is unclear. The CDR3 length is 13 residues. Germline CDR1 and CDR2: MRHNA and SNTAGT. V was shortened by 4 bases and J by 1 base, with 7 bases between the two germline ends. CDR3 sequence (DNA): TGTGCCAGCAGTGCTATACCCCAAGAGACCCAGTACTTC. Residues: CASSAIPQETQYF.

The chain carries TRBV29-1 and TRBJ2-7; perhaps TRBD1 as D (5 bases). The V gene lost 5 bases and the J gene lost 3 bases, with 14 bases spanning the gap. There are 13 residues in the CDR3. Germline loops: CDR1 SQVTM, CDR2 ANQGSEA. This chain's CDR3 is CSVKGLGFYEQYF. The CDR3 DNA is TGCAGCGTTAAGGGGTTAGGGTTCTACGAGCAGTACTTC.

The CDR3 region is CASSQKSNNEQFF. In DNA, the CDR3 is TGTGCCAGCAGCCAAAAGTCCAACAATGAGCAGTTCTTC. V usage is TRBV3-1 (or the pseudogene TRBV3-2) and J usage is TRBJ2-1, with D unresolved. The CDR3 sequence is 13 residues long. Trimming took 2 bases from V and 5 from J, leaving 7 bases between them. Germline V gene lookup returns CDR1 LGHDT and CDR2 YNNKEL (reference sequence).

V gene TRBV6-1 combines with J gene TRBJ2-1, with 9 bases that match TRBD2. V lost 3 bases, J lost 5 bases, and 11 bases stayed unmatched. Germline lookup yields CDR1 MNHNS and CDR2 SASEGT. The CDR3 totals 17 residues. The CDR3 DNA follows: TGTGCCAGCAGTGAGAGGTCTAGCGGGAACACTAACAATGAGCAGTTCTTC. Its translation is CASSERSSGNTNNEQFF.

V usage is TRBV21-1 and J usage is TRBJ2-7; whether TRBD2, the table's D call, matches the DNA was not checked. TRBV21-1 constitutes a pseudogene. The CDR3 spans 15 residues. CDR3 region: CASSKVPGGPGEQYF. CDR3 nucleotides: TGTGCCAGCAGCAAAGTCCCGGGAGGGCCGGGGGAGCAGTACTTC.

The chain recombines TRBV4-1 with TRBJ2-7; the D gene is possibly TRBD1 (5 bases). V was shortened by 0 bases and J by 2 bases, with 17 bases between the two germline ends. The CDR3 totals 17 residues. The germline V gene has CDR1 MGHRA and CDR2 YSYEKL. The DNA of the CDR3 is TGCGCCAGCAGCCAAGATCAGGGTTCTCTGCGGACCTACGAGCAGTACTTC. Amino acid sequence: CASSQDQGSLRTYEQYF.

CDR3: CASSLSSGAAEAFF. The CDR3 region has the DNA TGTGCCAGCAGCTTGAGTTCCGGGGCCGCTGAAGCTTTCTTT. The chain uses TRBV28 and TRBJ1-1; tentatively, D is TRBD1 (5 bases). CDR3 length: 14 amino acids. Trimming pared 6 bases from V and 6 bases from J, leaving 17 bases between. Germline CDR1 and CDR2: MDHEN and SYDVKM.

This clone was seen more than once but under ten times. The gene calls are TRBV5-1 and TRBJ2-2; D may be TRBD2 (5 bases). CDR1 and CDR2 (germline): SGHRS, YFSETQ. V lost 4 bases and J 0 bases, leaving 13 bases between the germline ends. The CDR3 is 16 residues long. CDR3 loop: CASSPTLATNTGELFF. DNA of the CDR3: TGCGCCAGCAGCCCTACTCTAGCCACGAACACCGGGGAGCTGTTTTTT.

This chain uses TRBV6-5 with TRBJ2-3; 8 nucleotides align to TRBD1. This CDR3 spans 14 amino acids. In germline, CDR1 is MNHEY, CDR2 SVGAGI. After removal of 4 bases from V and 1 base from J, the junction contained 1 base not matched to a gene. The DNA for the CDR3 is TGTGCCAGCAGTTCGGGACAGGGCACAGATACGCAGTATTTT. Protein: CASSSGQGTDTQYF.